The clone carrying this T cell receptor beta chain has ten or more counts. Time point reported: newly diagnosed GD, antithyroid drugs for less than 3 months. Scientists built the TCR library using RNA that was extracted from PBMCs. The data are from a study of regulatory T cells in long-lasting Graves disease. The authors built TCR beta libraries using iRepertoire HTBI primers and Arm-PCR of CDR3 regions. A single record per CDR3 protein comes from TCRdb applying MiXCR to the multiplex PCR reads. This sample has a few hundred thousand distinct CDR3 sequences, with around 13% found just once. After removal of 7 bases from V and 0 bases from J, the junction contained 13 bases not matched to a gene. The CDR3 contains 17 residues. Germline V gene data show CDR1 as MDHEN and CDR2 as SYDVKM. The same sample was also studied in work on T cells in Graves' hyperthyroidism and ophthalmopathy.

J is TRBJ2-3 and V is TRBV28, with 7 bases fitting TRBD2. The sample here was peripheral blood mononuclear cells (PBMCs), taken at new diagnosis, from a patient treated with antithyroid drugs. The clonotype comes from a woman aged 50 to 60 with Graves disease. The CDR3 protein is CASKGAGAVLSTDTQYF. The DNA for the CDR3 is TGTGCCAGCAAAGGGGCGGGAGCTGTCTTGAGCACAGATACGCAGTATTTT.